The 25 T cell receptor beta chains listed next were all sequenced from one sample in a study of siplizumab effects on memory and regulatory T cells. The repertoire was sequenced with immunoSEQ multiplex PCR; TCRdb's copy has only in-frame clones and lacks some. The table lists more than 95,000 clones, about 94% of them singletons. Material: non-Treg CD4+ T cells sorted from blood. These receptors all come from a human donor in good health.

The chain recombines TRBV9 with TRBJ2-2; 7 bases match TRBD1. Germline V CDR1 and CDR2: SGDLS, YYNGEE. The CDR3 has 17 residues. V lost 2 bases and J lost 8; bases outside the gene matches: 15. CDR3 region: CASSVARQGLREGELFF. The CDR3 DNA reads TGTGCCAGCAGCGTGGCCAGACAGGGCCTGCGTGAGGGGGAGCTGTTTTTT.

The chain joins TRBV7-3 to TRBJ2-1; tentatively, D is TRBD1 (5 bases). This CDR3 is built from 13 residues. Germline-derived CDR1 and CDR2 are SGHTA and FQGTGA. Deletions cut 2 bases from V and 6 bases from J, with 8 bases between. The DNA of the CDR3 is TGTGCCAGCAGCTTAGGGCAGGGCAATGAGCAGTTCTTC. It encodes CASSLGQGNEQFF. The full variable domain, in which reference TRBV7-3 and TRBJ2-1 provide the parts outside the CDR3, is GAGVSQTPSNKVTEKGKYVELRCDPISGHTALYWYRQSLGQGPEFLIYFQGTGAADDSGLPNDRFFAVRPEGSVSTLKIQRTERGDSAVYLCASSLGQGNEQFFGPGTRLTVL.

V is TRBV29-1 and J is TRBJ1-2, with D tentatively TRBD1 (6 bases). In germline, CDR1 is SQVTM, CDR2 ANQGSEA. V lost 5 bases, J lost 5 bases, and 12 bases lay in between. The CDR3 contains 12 residues. The CDR3 reads CSVWEGGYGYTF. Written as DNA, the CDR3 is TGCAGCGTTTGGGAGGGGGGGTATGGCTACACCTTC.

This clone was recorded once. V and J are TRBV5-8 and TRBJ2-7, with TRBD1 matching over 8 bases. The germline CDR1 and CDR2 sequences are SGHTS and YDEGEE. The CDR3 consists of 20 residues. V dropped 1 base and J dropped 2; count of bases not matched to a gene: 20. The CDR3 protein is CASSLSHLVFRGPMTYEQYF. The CDR3 nucleotides read TGTGCCAGCAGCTTGTCCCACTTAGTGTTCAGGGGGCCCATGACCTACGAGCAGTACTTC.

The chain links TRBV10-1 to TRBJ2-1, with 7 nucleotides matching TRBD1. Unmatched junction bases numbered 5, after V lost 4 bases and J lost 5 bases. Germline V gene data show CDR1 as WNHNN and CDR2 as SYGVQD (reference sequence). The CDR3 runs to 14 residues. CDR3 protein: CASSGGTVNNEQFF. The CDR3 region has the DNA TGCGCCAGCAGTGGGGGGACAGTTAACAATGAGCAGTTCTTC.

CDR3 bases: TGTGCCAGCAGCTTAGCGTTCGGGGTAAACACTGAAGCTTTCTTT. As protein: CASSLAFGVNTEAFF. This chain uses TRBV7-8 with TRBJ1-1; no clear D. CDR3 length equals 15 residues. The V end lost 0 bases, the J end lost 2 bases, and 10 bases lay between the germline ends. Germline CDR1 SGHVS, CDR2 FQNEAQ.

The chain has TRBV6-5 and TRBJ2-7; 7 bases match TRBD2. V shed 7 bases and J 7 bases; nucleotides not matched to a gene: 13. CDR3 length: 14 residues. Germline CDR1 and CDR2: MNHEY and SVGAGI. CDR3 loop: CASTPGRGGGEQYF. The CDR3 region has the DNA TGTGCCAGCACCCCGGGGAGGGGTGGGGGGGAGCAGTACTTC.

The chain carries TRBV6-1 and TRBJ1-2; TRBD1 is a possible D gene (5 bases). The CDR3 spans 16 residues. With 3 bases removed from V and 2 bases from J, the gap between germline ends came to 16 bases. Germline assignment: CDR1 MNHNS and CDR2 SASEGT. CDR3 in DNA: TGTGCCAGCAGTGATGGGACCGAAGCAGCGAACTATGGCTACACCTTC. Its translation: CASSDGTEAANYGYTF.

This rearrangement joins TRBV4-2 to TRBJ2-3, with D uncertain. This CDR3 is built from 13 residues. V was clipped by 4 bases and J by 1 base, with 6 bases between them. Per germline, CDR1 LGHNA and CDR2 YNFKEQ. CDR3: CASSLLGTDTQYF. The CDR3 region has the DNA TGTGCCAGCAGCCTCTTGGGCACAGATACGCAGTATTTT.

The chain combines TRBV5-1 with TRBJ1-1; D gene unclear. From germline, CDR1 is SGHRS and CDR2 YFSETQ. V lost 0 bases and J 2 bases, leaving 8 bases between the germline ends. The CDR3 length is 14 residues. The CDR3 DNA is TGCGCCAGCAGCTTGGAACGGGGTAACACTGAAGCTTTCTTT. As protein: CASSLERGNTEAFF. The whole variable domain, filled in from reference TRBV5-1 and TRBJ1-1, reads KAGVTQTPRYLIKTRGQQVTLSCSPISGHRSVSWYQQTPGQGLQFLFEYFSETQRNKGNFPGRFSGRQFSNSRSEMNVSTLELGDSALYLCASSLERGNTEAFFGQGTRLTVV.

The CDR3 sequence is CSVEGTVEANYGYTF. CDR3 nucleotides: TGCAGCGTTGAGGGTACAGTGGAAGCTAACTATGGCTACACCTTC. The chain carries TRBV29-1 and TRBJ1-2; D is unclear. Trimming left V 3 bases short and J 0 bases short, with 14 bases between. From germline, CDR1 is SQVTM and CDR2 ANQGSEA. This CDR3 has 15 amino acids.

This chain uses TRBV5-1 with TRBJ1-1; weak D call: TRBD1 (6 bases). Germline V gives CDR1 SGHRS, CDR2 YFSETQ. V was trimmed by 2 bases and J by 1 base, leaving 15 bases between them. The CDR3 totals 16 residues. In nucleotides, the CDR3 is TGCGCCAGCAGCTTAGCAACGGACAGCAGGAACACTGAAGCTTTCTTT. This encodes CASSLATDSRNTEAFF.

CDR3 residues: CASSVATGGRGPTATNEKLFF. The CDR3 nucleotides read TGTGCCAGCAGCGTAGCTACTGGGGGAAGAGGGCCCACTGCAACTAATGAAAAACTGTTTTTT. This rearrangement joins TRBV9 to TRBJ1-4, with D maybe TRBD1 (5 bases). Trimming took 0 bases from V and 0 from J, leaving 24 bases between them. The CDR3 spans 21 residues. Per germline, CDR1 SGDLS and CDR2 YYNGEE. The entire variable domain, with the rest obtained from reference TRBV9 and TRBJ1-4, is as follows: DSGVTQTPKHLITATGQRVTLRCSPRSGDLSVYWYQQSLDQGLQFLIQYYNGEERAKGNILERFSAQQFPDLHSELNLSSLELGDSALYFCASSVATGGRGPTATNEKLFFGSGTQLSVL.

V is TRBV7-9 and J is TRBJ1-1, with 9 bases matching TRBD1. This CDR3 is built from 17 residues. The V segment lost 3 bases and the J segment 2 bases; nucleotides outside the gene matches: 10. Germline V gene data show CDR1 as SEHNR and CDR2 as FQNEAQ (reference sequence). Here the CDR3 DNA reads TGTGCCAGCAGCTTTGTCCCGGGACAGGGACCCAACACTGAAGCTTTCTTT. Translating gives CASSFVPGQGPNTEAFF.

The chain carries TRBV4-1 and TRBJ1-3, with 10 bases matching TRBD1. V lost 6 bases, J lost 8 bases, and 19 bases stayed unmatched. CDR3 length equals 18 residues. Germline values: CDR1 MGHRA, CDR2 YSYEKL. CDR3 in amino acids: CASRFRPGQGTPGDTIYF. The CDR3, as DNA: TGCGCCAGCAGATTTCGCCCGGGACAGGGGACGCCAGGGGACACCATATATTTT.

This sequence joins TRBV5-4 and TRBJ2-6; the match to TRBD1 covers 8 bases. From germline, CDR1 is SGHNT and CDR2 YYREEE (reference sequence). The CDR3 runs to 18 residues. J lost 0 bases, V lost 0 bases, and 5 bases had no gene match. The CDR3 spells CASSLVGRGLSGANVLTF. CDR3 nucleotide sequence: TGTGCCAGCAGCTTGGTTGGCAGGGGGCTCTCTGGGGCCAACGTCCTGACTTTC.

This sequence joins TRBV6-5 and TRBJ2-6, with D unclear. The germline V gene has CDR1 MNHEY and CDR2 SVGAGI. The CDR3 is made up of 12 amino acids. Trimming left V 5 bases short and J 4 bases short, with 3 bases between. This CDR3 reads CASSPGANVLTF. The CDR3 DNA reads as TGTGCCAGCAGTCCAGGGGCCAACGTCCTGACTTTC.

The chain combines TRBV7-2 with TRBJ1-2, with D possibly TRBD1 on 5 matching bases. Between the trimmed V and J ends, which lost 8 bases and 4 bases, there was a span of 14 bases. CDR3 length: 13 residues. Germline V lookup: CDR1 SGHTA, CDR2 FQGNSA. The CDR3 nucleotides read TGTGCCAGCGGGGCCCAGGAGACCTATGGCTACACCTTC. Protein sequence: CASGAQETYGYTF.

The chain couples TRBV7-9 to TRBJ2-7; 7 positions match TRBD2. The CDR3 is 14 residues long. V lost 5 bases, J lost 4 bases, and 8 bases stayed unmatched. The V gene's germline CDR1 is SEHNR and CDR2 FQNEAQ (reference sequence). The chain's CDR3 is CASSPDGGGYEQYF. The CDR3 bases are TGTGCCAGCAGCCCGGATGGGGGGGGATACGAGCAGTACTTC.

The CDR3 spells CASGPGQETQYF. DNA for the CDR3: TGTGCCAGCGGTCCCGGCCAAGAGACCCAGTACTTC. The rearrangement joins TRBV5-4 to TRBJ2-5; D not resolved. The germline gives CDR1 SGHNT, CDR2 YYREEE (reference sequence). V shed 7 bases and J shed 1 base, with 8 bases lying between them. This CDR3 region has 12 residues.

The chain couples TRBV7-2 to TRBJ2-1; 10 bases map to TRBD1. V lost 4 bases to trimming and J lost 8 bases; unmatched junction nucleotides: 8. The germline CDR1 and CDR2 sequences are SGHTA and FQGNSA. This CDR3 is 15 amino acids long. This CDR3 reads CASSSSGQGVDEQFF. The CDR3 coding sequence is TGTGCCAGCAGCTCCTCTGGACAGGGGGTGGATGAGCAGTTCTTC.

This clone appeared a few times. This rearrangement joins TRBV18 to TRBJ1-5; perhaps TRBD1 as D (6 bases). The V gene's germline CDR1 is KGHSH and CDR2 LQKENI. The CDR3 is 15 residues long. Trimming stripped 2 bases from V and 0 bases from J, with 8 bases between. The CDR3 DNA reads as TGTGCCAGCTCACCAGGGGACATTAGCAATCAGCCCCAGCATTTT. Protein sequence: CASSPGDISNQPQHF.

The rearrangement joins TRBV6-6 to TRBJ2-1, with TRBD2 as a possible D gene (6 bases). The V end lost 0 bases, the J end lost 2 bases, and 11 bases lay between the germline ends. In germline, CDR1 is MNHNY, CDR2 SVGAGI (reference sequence). This CDR3 contains 16 residues. DNA for the CDR3: TGTGCCAGCAGTTACTCCTACAGGAGGGCCTACAATGAGCAGTTCTTC. Protein: CASSYSYRRAYNEQFF.

This rearrangement joins TRBV7-8 to TRBJ2-5, with TRBD1 as a possible D gene (6 bases). The CDR3 totals 13 residues. Germline V gene sequence: CDR1 SGHVS, CDR2 FQNEAQ. V gave up 5 bases and J gave up 5 bases, with 12 bases separating them. CDR3 nucleotides: TGTGCCAGCAGCCTCGGACAGATGGAGACCCAGTACTTC. It yields the protein CASSLGQMETQYF.

This sequence joins TRBV5-1 and TRBJ2-5, with 10 bases that match TRBD1. CDR1 and CDR2 from the germline V gene are SGHRS and YFSETQ. V lost 3 bases and J lost 5; bases outside the gene matches: 7. The CDR3 is 15 residues long. CDR3 protein: CASSSMTGGGETQYF. The DNA for the CDR3 is TGCGCCAGCAGCTCCATGACAGGGGGCGGCGAGACCCAGTACTTC.